This T cell receptor (beta chain) came from a study of blood T cell repertoires in COVID-19. On the study more broadly: T cells, B-cell-depleted T cells, or PBMCs supplied cDNA or gDNA.

V lost 1 base and J lost 5; bases outside the gene matches: 6. CDR1 and CDR2 (germline): SGHVS, FNYEAQ. The CDR3 runs to 16 residues. Some clones are missing from TCRdb's copy, which holds only in-frame ones; the method was immunoSEQ multiplex PCR. In the table there are tens of thousands of clones, about four fifths of which are singletons. This clone was counted between two and nine times. The chain recombines TRBV7-6 with TRBJ2-1; 9 positions match TRBD1. This receptor was taken from a woman of 80 years or more with acute or convalescent COVID-19. The specimen was peripheral blood. The CDR3, as DNA: TGTGCCAGCAGCTTAGTTCTGGGACAGGGCAACAATGAGCAGTTCTTC. Translated: CASSLVLGQGNNEQFF.